The T cell receptor (beta chain) under discussion was sequenced for a study of CD8 T cells in Susac syndrome. The CDR3 runs 13 residues. The ends lost 0 bases at V and 8 bases at J; junction bases unmatched: 6. In germline, CDR1 is DFQATT, CDR2 SNEGSKA (reference sequence). RNA totalling about 0.45 to 1 ug underwent reverse transcription with random hexamers. TCRdb recomputed calls from the immunoSEQ multiplex PCR reads with MiXCR, one row per CDR3 protein. The sample lists more than 150,000 distinct CDR3 sequences; around 95% were seen once. V usage is TRBV20-1 and J usage is TRBJ1-2, with 7 nucleotides matching TRBD1. The specimen sequenced was CD8+ T cells from PBMCs. The source is a human donor with multiple sclerosis. CDR3 DNA sequence: TGCAGTGCTAGAGATGACAGGGAACGCGGCTACACCTTC. This encodes CSARDDRERGYTF.